Listed here are 7 T cell receptor beta chains from one sample, sequenced in a study of blood T cell repertoires in COVID-19. Measured with immunoSEQ multiplex PCR; TCRdb has only the in-frame clones, and not every one. The data hold a few hundred thousand clones, with approximately 81% observed a single time. The sequenced material came from PBMCs or T cells enriched from blood (not recorded which). The receptor source for this set is a woman between 50 and 59 years old who had recovered from COVID-19.

The V call is TRBV19, the J call TRBJ1-2; 10 positions match TRBD1. CDR1 and CDR2 from the germline V gene are LNHDA and SQIVND (reference sequence). There are 14 residues in the CDR3. Trimming removed 5 bases from V and 5 bases from J; junction bases left unmatched: 5. Here the CDR3 reads CASSFRQGAYGYTF. CDR3 nucleotide sequence: TGTGCCAGTAGTTTCCGACAGGGGGCTTATGGCTACACCTTC. Variable domain in full (rest from reference TRBV19 and TRBJ1-2): DGGITQSPKYLFRKEGQNVTLSCEQNLNHDAMYWYRQDPGQGLRLIYYSQIVNDFQKGDIAEGYSVSREKKESFPLTVTSAQKNPTAFYLCASSFRQGAYGYTFGSGTRLTVV.

A remark on this clone: The junction differs from germline at one of its ends, possibly a read error. The CDR3 DNA sequence: TGTGCCAGCTCAGCGGGGGGCCAACAGACCCAGTACTTC. Translation gives CASSAGGQQTQYF. The chain employs TRBV19 and TRBJ2-5, with 9 bases matching TRBD2. The CDR3 spans 13 residues. Germline assignment: CDR1 LNHDA and CDR2 SQIVND (reference sequence).

This clone was picked up one time. This chain joins TRBV4-1 and TRBJ2-7; TRBD1 agrees at 7 bases. This CDR3 is 14 amino acids long. CDR1 MGHRA and CDR2 YSYEKL come from the germline V gene. V dropped 3 bases and J dropped 5; count of bases not matched to a gene: 7. The CDR3 bases are TGCGCCAGCAGCCACCTCAGGGGGTTAGACGAGCAGTACTTC. Encoded protein: CASSHLRGLDEQYF.

The chain links TRBV5-6 to TRBJ2-1; 7 nucleotides agree with TRBD2. V dropped 4 bases and J dropped 0; count of bases not matched to a gene: 7. This CDR3 comprises 16 residues. Germline V lookup: CDR1 SGHDT, CDR2 YYEEEE. In DNA form, the CDR3 reads TGTGCCAGCAGCAGAGCGGGGTCCAGCTCCTACAATGAGCAGTTCTTC. Its translation is CASSRAGSSSYNEQFF.

The chain combines TRBV4-1 with TRBJ2-1; 12 bases align to TRBD2. Germline loops: CDR1 MGHRA, CDR2 YSYEKL. The V gene end was trimmed by 6 bases and the J gene end by 0 bases; junction bases not matched to a gene: 9. This CDR3 is built from 18 residues. Written as DNA, the CDR3 is TGCGCCAGCAGGGGGGGGACTAGCGGGTCTAGCTCCTACAATGAGCAGTTCTTC. Its translation: CASRGGTSGSSSYNEQFF.

This chain uses TRBV11-2 with TRBJ2-5, with D uncertain. The V end was cut by 8 bases, the J end by 5 bases, with 12 bases between. This CDR3 has 12 residues. Per the germline V gene, CDR1 is SGHAT and CDR2 is FQNNGV. The CDR3 protein is CASRASGETQYF. The CDR3 coding sequence is TGTGCCAGCCGAGCCTCCGGTGAGACCCAGTACTTC.

This chain uses TRBV2 with TRBJ2-1; no clear D gene. The CDR3 has 14 residues. Trimming pared 6 bases from V and 2 bases from J, leaving 11 bases between. The germline V gene encodes CDR1 SNHLY and CDR2 FYNNEI. The CDR3 protein is CASRQATTYNEQFF. As DNA, the CDR3 is TGTGCCAGCAGGCAGGCAACGACCTACAATGAGCAGTTCTTC.